This T cell receptor (beta chain) was documented in a study of blood T cells in healthy people across ages. Study-wide results and caveats: Percentage of naive T cells showed a strong correlation with TCR beta diversity. Aged donors had fewer naive CD4+ cells and lower diversity than long-lived donors.

Trimming removed 0 bases from V and 4 bases from J, with 11 bases in between. The germline CDR1 and CDR2 sequences are DFQATT and SNEGSKA (reference sequence). This CDR3 contains 14 residues. Alongside a J-beta primer mix, a sample-barcoded 5' primer served in a second PCR lasting about 7 to 12 cycles. Each CDR3 protein gets one entry after TCRdb re-called the 5' RACE reads with MiXCR. The sample shows 800,000 to 1,000,000 distinct CDR3 sequences, roughly 52% of them seen only once. Worth noting for this clonotype: Its antigen remains unknown.

The amount of total RNA extracted per sample was at least 6 micrograms. The source is a man under 40 in good health. The chain carries TRBV20-1 and TRBJ2-3, with a possible D match to TRBD2 (5 bases). Specimen: blood. The CDR3 loop reads CSARDLYSADTQYF. DNA for the CDR3: TGCAGTGCTAGAGATCTTTATAGCGCAGATACGCAGTATTTT.